This T cell receptor beta chain was recorded in a study of identical twins. There are a few counts of this clonotype. TCRdb analysed the 5' RACE reads with MiXCR anew, one entry per CDR3 protein. The repertoire holds fewer than 550,000 distinct CDR3 sequences, with approximately 14% as singletons. Looked up from germline, CDR1 is SNHLY and CDR2 is FYNNEI. The V gene lost 5 bases and the J gene lost 6 bases, with 17 bases spanning the gap. The length of the CDR3 is 15 residues. This sample was shared with a second study, whose subject was yellow fever vaccine responses in identical twins.

Sequencing used CD4+ T cells sorted from blood. This TCR was sampled from a young woman in good health. This chain connects TRBV2 to TRBJ2-1; TRBD1 might be the D (6 bases). In DNA, the CDR3 is TGTGCCAGCAGTCTTACAGGGTCAAGTGGCAATGAGCAGTTCTTC. Translated: CASSLTGSSGNEQFF.